The 20 T cell receptor beta chains listed next were all sequenced from one sample in a study of blood T cell repertoires in COVID-19 (dated by TCRdb to 2018 to 2020). Preparation of the library involved the immunoSEQ multiplex PCR assay. Drawn from immuneACCESS, this table holds only the in-frame rearrangements with V and J called that TCRdb kept. Clones are partly lost; checked studies trace under half to an unresolved V gene and leave the rest unexplained. Across this sample there are around 180,000 clones, with 60% to 85% seen only once. Jointly, the top ten make up approximately 15% of the sample. Material for sequencing was peripheral blood. These receptors were obtained from a man between 60 and 75 years old with active or convalescent COVID-19.

This clone was counted ten times or more. This chain links TRBV28 with TRBJ1-1; D may be TRBD1 (5 bases). CDR1 MDHEN and CDR2 SYDVKM come from the germline V gene. Trimming cost V 4 bases and J 3 bases, with 15 bases left between them. The CDR3 runs 15 residues. The CDR3 nucleotides are TGTGCCAGCAGTTCCCCGTGGGGGGACTACACTGAAGCTTTCTTT. Translated, it gives CASSSPWGDYTEAFF.

The gene calls are TRBV9 and TRBJ2-7; 10 nucleotides match TRBD2. This CDR3 comprises 17 residues. CDR1 and CDR2 (germline): SGDLS, YYNGEE. V shed 4 bases, J shed 4 bases, and the junction held 14 bases outside the gene matches. The CDR3 spells CASSPPQASGRSYEQYF. CDR3 coding DNA: TGTGCCAGCAGCCCACCTCAGGCTAGCGGGAGATCGTACGAGCAGTACTTC. Full variable domain (remainder filled in from reference TRBV9 and TRBJ2-7): DSGVTQTPKHLITATGQRVTLRCSPRSGDLSVYWYQQSLDQGLQFLIQYYNGEERAKGNILERFSAQQFPDLHSELNLSSLELGDSALYFCASSPPQASGRSYEQYFGPGTRLTVT.

The chain has TRBV10-3 and TRBJ2-7; 8 positions match TRBD2. The CDR3 covers 17 residues. CDR1 is ENHRY, CDR2 SYGVKD, per germline. Trimming at V came to 6 bases and at J to 0 bases, leaving 13 bases not matched to a gene. CDR3 sequence: CAISGRGGSLSSYEQYF. DNA for the CDR3: TGTGCCATCAGCGGACGGGGGGGGAGTCTAAGCTCCTACGAGCAGTACTTC.

The J gene is TRBJ1-1, the V gene TRBV11-1, with D uncertain. The germline V gene encodes CDR1 SGHAT and CDR2 FQDESV (reference sequence). V lost 5 bases and J lost 3, with 13 bases in between. CDR3 length equals 14 residues. CDR3 bases: TGTGCCAGCAGCCATGAGGCGGGGTACACTGAAGCTTTCTTT. Its translation: CASSHEAGYTEAFF.

The gene calls are TRBV6-5 and TRBJ1-4; D is undetermined. The germline gives CDR1 MNHEY, CDR2 SVGAGI. The CDR3 extends over 14 amino acids. V gave up 6 bases and J gave up 8 bases, with 16 bases separating them. This chain's CDR3 is CASSSPGPGEKLFF. CDR3 DNA sequence: TGTGCCAGCAGCTCCCCCGGTCCGGGAGAAAAACTGTTTTTT.

J is TRBJ2-5 and V is TRBV21-1; the table gives TRBD2 as D, unverified against the DNA. TRBV21-1 corresponds to a pseudogene. The CDR3 has 16 amino acids. The CDR3 region has the DNA TGTGCCAGCAGGGAGGTGGAGCGGCTGTACCAAGAGACCCAGTACTTC. Protein: CASREVERLYQETQYF.

The rearrangement uses TRBV7-2 and TRBJ1-5; TRBD1 agrees at 10 bases. Germline V gives CDR1 SGHTA, CDR2 FQGNSA. J was trimmed by 9 bases and V by 3 bases; bases with no gene match: 5. CDR3 length equals 14 residues. The CDR3 DNA is TGTGCCAGCAGCTTGGGACAGGGGCAATGGCCCCAGCATTTT. It specifies CASSLGQGQWPQHF. The complete variable domain, with remaining parts taken from reference TRBV7-2 and TRBJ1-5, reads GAGVSQSPSNKVTEKGKDVELRCDPISGHTALYWYRQSLGQGLEFLIYFQGNSAPDKSGLPSDRFSAERTGGSVSTLTIQRTQQEDSAVYLCASSLGQGQWPQHFGDGTRLSIL.

The J gene is TRBJ2-3, the V gene TRBV19, with 8 bases matching TRBD1. This CDR3 is 15 amino acids long. The junction had 4 bases not matched to a gene; V was cut back by 5 bases and J by 0 bases. CDR1 is LNHDA, CDR2 SQIVND, per germline (reference sequence). CDR3 protein: CASSSRTGSTDTQYF. For the CDR3, the DNA is TGTGCCAGTAGTTCCCGGACAGGGAGCACAGATACGCAGTATTTT.

The V gene is TRBV7-2, the J gene TRBJ2-7; 10 bases line up with TRBD2. Germline CDR1 and CDR2: SGHTA and FQGNSA. Germline trimming cut 4 bases from V and 1 base from J; bases unmatched to any gene: 4. The CDR3 runs 15 residues. CDR3 bases: TGTGCCAGCAGCTACGGACTAGCGGTGTCCTACGAGCAGTACTTC. Translating gives CASSYGLAVSYEQYF.

This chain uses TRBV24-1 with TRBJ2-3; D is undetermined. Trimming cost V 7 bases and J 2 bases, with 6 bases left between them. The germline V gene has CDR1 KGHDR and CDR2 SFDVKD. The CDR3 sequence is 12 residues long. CDR3 bases: TGTGCCACCAGCGAGTACACAGATACGCAGTATTTT. It yields the protein CATSEYTDTQYF.

The chain employs TRBV5-5 and TRBJ2-1, with 7 bases that match TRBD2. The CDR3 consists of 14 residues. Germline loops: CDR1 SGHKS, CDR2 YYEKEE (reference sequence). V lost 0 bases to trimming and J lost 8 bases; unmatched junction nucleotides: 5. The CDR3 reads CASSLVMREHEQFF. Here the CDR3 DNA reads TGTGCCAGCAGCTTGGTTATGCGGGAGCATGAGCAGTTCTTC.

This clone was detected only a few times. The J gene is TRBJ2-3, the V gene TRBV5-4, with TRBD2 matching 10 bases. J gave up 4 bases and V 1 base, and 6 bases lay outside the gene matches. Germline lookup yields CDR1 SGHNT and CDR2 YYREEE (reference sequence). The CDR3 consists of 16 residues. The CDR3 DNA sequence: TGTGCCAGCAGCTTGAGTGCTAGCGGGAGCGCAGATACGCAGTATTTT. Protein: CASSLSASGSADTQYF.

J is TRBJ2-3 and V is TRBV18; D may be TRBD1 (5 bases). The CDR3 is 15 residues long. CDR1 and CDR2 from the germline V gene are KGHSH and LQKENI. Deletions cut 2 bases from V and 3 bases from J, with 12 bases between. The CDR3 DNA reads as TGTGCCAGCTCACCATTTGGGGCGAGTACAGATACGCAGTATTTT. Its translation is CASSPFGASTDTQYF.

This clone was seen only once. The chain has TRBV19 and TRBJ1-2; tentatively, D is TRBD1 (5 bases). Deletions cut 6 bases from V and 7 bases from J, with 12 bases between. This CDR3 has 12 amino acids. Germline loops: CDR1 LNHDA, CDR2 SQIVND (reference sequence). CDR3: CASSRAEGGYTF. DNA of the CDR3: TGTGCCAGTAGCAGGGCGGAGGGTGGCTACACCTTC.

This clone was seen a handful of times. The J gene is TRBJ1-1, the V gene TRBV5-1; a weak D match, TRBD1 (5 bases). This CDR3 region has 14 residues. The V end was cut by 4 bases, the J end by 0 bases, with 10 bases between. The germline V gene encodes CDR1 SGHRS and CDR2 YFSETQ. CDR3 DNA: TGCGCCAGCAGCGTCGAGACAGTGAACACTGAAGCTTTCTTT. It is translated as CASSVETVNTEAFF.

This chain joins TRBV7-2 and TRBJ2-3, with D perhaps TRBD1 (5 bases). With 1 base removed from V and 0 bases from J, the gap between germline ends came to 5 bases. Germline V gene lookup returns CDR1 SGHTA and CDR2 FQGNSA. The CDR3 sequence is 14 residues long. CDR3 in amino acids: CASSLDRSTDTQYF. For the CDR3, the DNA is TGTGCCAGCAGCTTAGACAGGAGCACAGATACGCAGTATTTT.

The gene calls are TRBV18 and TRBJ1-1; D not certain. Trimming stripped 5 bases from V and 1 base from J, with 11 bases between. The CDR3 is made up of 14 amino acids. CDR1 KGHSH and CDR2 LQKENI come from the germline V gene. As DNA, the CDR3 is TGTGCCAGCTCAGTATCGGCAGGGAACACTGAAGCTTTCTTT. Translating gives CASSVSAGNTEAFF.

As concerns this clone: The sample has other DNA sequences that encode this CDR3 too. The chain is built from TRBV5-1 and TRBJ1-1; 8 bases match TRBD1. CDR3 length: 13 amino acids. V shed 2 bases, J shed 3 bases, and the junction held 0 bases outside the gene matches. Germline V gene data show CDR1 as SGHRS and CDR2 as YFSETQ. The CDR3 here is CASSLQGDTEAFF. In DNA, the CDR3 is TGCGCCAGCAGCTTACAGGGGGACACTGAAGCTTTCTTT.

This chain joins TRBV9 and TRBJ2-1; D possibly corresponds to TRBD1 (6 bases). Trimming took off 3 bases at V and 15 bases at J, with 19 bases between the two ends. Germline V gives CDR1 SGDLS, CDR2 YYNGEE. The CDR3 covers 13 residues. CDR3 bases: TGTGCCAGCAGCGGTTCCGGGACATCTCAATCGTTCTTC. Protein: CASSGSGTSQSFF.

This clone was recorded a few times. The chain is built from TRBV6-4 and TRBJ2-7, with D perhaps TRBD1 (7 bases). This CDR3 is built from 16 residues. Trimming pared 2 bases from V and 1 base from J, leaving 15 bases between. Germline V gene lookup returns CDR1 MRHNA and CDR2 SNTAGT. In DNA form, the CDR3 reads TGTGCCAGCAGTGACCCCCAGGGGGGTAAATCCTACGAGCAGTACTTC. It specifies CASSDPQGGKSYEQYF.